The entry below describes one TCR beta chain. The entry originates in a study of T cell responses to AZD1222 COVID-19 vaccine. The V gene end was trimmed by 6 bases and the J gene end by 10 bases; junction bases not matched to a gene: 23. Germline V gives CDR1 SNHLY, CDR2 FYNNEI. This CDR3 has 17 residues. Measured with immunoSEQ multiplex PCR; TCRdb has only the in-frame clones, and not every one. This table has about 150,000 clones, around 87% appearing once. This sequence originates from an adult in good health. The rearrangement links TRBV2 to TRBJ1-1, with 7 bases fitting TRBD1. The source material was peripheral blood, sampled on day 0 of AZD1222 vaccination. This chain's CDR3 is CASSPGTAIKLKRGAFF. The DNA for the CDR3 is TGTGCCAGCAGCCCGGGGACAGCGATTAAGTTAAAACGAGGAGCTTTCTTT. The full variable domain, its missing parts supplied by reference TRBV2 and TRBJ1-1, is EPEVTQTPSHQVTQMGQEVILRCVPISNHLYFYWYRQILGQKVEFLVSFYNNEISEKSEIFDDQFSVERPDGSNFTLKIRSTKLEDSAMYFCASSPGTAIKLKRGAFFGQGTRLTVV.